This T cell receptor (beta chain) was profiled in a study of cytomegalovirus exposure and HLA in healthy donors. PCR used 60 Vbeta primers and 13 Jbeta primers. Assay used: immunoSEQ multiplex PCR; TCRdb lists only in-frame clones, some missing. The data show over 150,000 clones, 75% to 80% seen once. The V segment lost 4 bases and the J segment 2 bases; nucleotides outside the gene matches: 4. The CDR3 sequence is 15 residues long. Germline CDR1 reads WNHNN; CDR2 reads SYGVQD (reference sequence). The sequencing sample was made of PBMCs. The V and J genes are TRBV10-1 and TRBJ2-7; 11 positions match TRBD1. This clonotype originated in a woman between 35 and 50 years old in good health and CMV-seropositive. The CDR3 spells CASSAGTGGPYEQYF. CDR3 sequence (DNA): TGCGCCAGCAGTGCCGGGACAGGGGGACCCTACGAGCAGTACTTC.